What follows is one TCR beta chain and its context. Its antigen remains unknown. Sequenced by immunoSEQ multiplex PCR; TCRdb stores in-frame clones only, minus some. The data show roughly 68,000 clones, 74% seen once. The sample originates from a study of vaccination effects on CD4 cells after COVID-19. At the level of the study: Following the second dose by a median of 72 days, the post-vaccine samples were obtained.

The junction had 5 bases not matched to a gene; V was cut back by 5 bases and J by 2 bases. CDR3 size: 15 residues. Germline V gene data show CDR1 as WSHSY and CDR2 as SAAADI. Study-wide findings and caveats: Vaccine- and infection-induced clones showed marked clonal contraction late following vaccination.

Antigen-specific CD4+ T cells were expanded (with viral peptide pools) by the ViraFEST assay ahead of sequencing. Once cultured for more than nine days, the cells underwent separation to obtain CD4+ T cells. Participants were given two doses of BNT162b2 or mRNA-1273 vaccine. IL-2 medium supplanted half the medium on days 3 and 7. The chain links TRBV10-2 to TRBJ2-7; 11 nucleotides align to TRBD1. This receptor was identified in a human donor who received a COVID-19 vaccine. The sequenced sample was CD4+ T cells from PBMCs cultured with HCoV-229E spike peptides, obtained after COVID-19 vaccination. The CDR3 is CASSPGTGGTYEQYV. The CDR3, as DNA: TGCGCCAGCAGTCCGGGGACAGGGGGTACCTACGAGCAGTACGTC.